These 27 T cell receptor beta chains were sequenced from one sample in a study of cytomegalovirus exposure and HLA in healthy donors. The PCR contained 60 Vbeta and 13 Jbeta primers. Method: immunoSEQ multiplex PCR; TCRdb's copy keeps in-frame clones and lacks some. The repertoire holds just under 250,000 clones, 82% seen once, with 5% to 6% in the top ten. Input material: PBMCs. The source of these receptors is a woman aged 40 to 50 in good health and CMV-seropositive.

The chain carries TRBV4-1 and TRBJ2-6; no clear D gene. The CDR3 extends over 14 amino acids. Trimming removed 3 bases at V and 2 bases at J, with 5 bases between. Germline V lookup: CDR1 MGHRA, CDR2 YSYEKL. The CDR3 loop is CASSQSPGANVLTF. The CDR3 bases are TGCGCCAGCAGCCAGAGTCCTGGGGCCAACGTCCTGACTTTC.

V usage is TRBV7-9 and J usage is TRBJ1-4; no definite D call. Germline-derived CDR1 and CDR2 are SEHNR and FQNEAQ (reference sequence). The CDR3 totals 14 residues. Trimming took off 8 bases at V and 6 bases at J, with 16 bases between the two ends. In DNA, the CDR3 is TGTGCCAGCGCCCCAGGTGGCCGATATGAAAAACTGTTTTTT. It yields the protein CASAPGGRYEKLFF.

The J gene is TRBJ2-2, the V gene TRBV18; possible D gene TRBD2, 5 bases. The CDR3 length is 15 residues. Germline loops: CDR1 KGHSH, CDR2 LQKENI. Trimming took off 2 bases at V and 0 bases at J, with 7 bases between the two ends. The CDR3 region is CASSPAGANTGELFF. CDR3 coding DNA: TGTGCCAGCTCACCAGCGGGCGCGAACACCGGGGAGCTGTTTTTT.

The chain is built from TRBV30 and TRBJ2-5; no clear D gene. The J call could be wrong; TRBJ2-7 is a better fit for the DNA end. Germline CDR1 and CDR2: GTSNPN and SVGIG (reference sequence). The CDR3 is 12 residues long. The CDR3 loop reads CAWTLTTYEQYF. In DNA, the CDR3 is TGTGCCTGGACTCTTACCACGTACGAGCAGTACTTC.

CDR3 protein: CASSLGQGALDTEAFF. DNA of the CDR3: TGTGCCAGCAGCTTGGGACAGGGGGCTTTGGATACTGAAGCTTTCTTT. The chain couples TRBV7-9 to TRBJ1-1; 12 bases map to TRBD1. In germline, CDR1 is SEHNR, CDR2 FQNEAQ (reference sequence). After removal of 3 bases from V and 5 bases from J, the junction contained 7 bases not matched to a gene. The CDR3 contains 16 residues.

The gene calls are TRBV9 and TRBJ1-4, with 8 bases matching TRBD1. This CDR3 contains 15 residues. CDR1 SGDLS and CDR2 YYNGEE come from the germline V gene. J gave up 5 bases and V 0 bases, and 3 bases lay outside the gene matches. In DNA, the CDR3 is TGTGCCAGCAGCGTAGGACAGGGGTTAAATGAAAAACTGTTTTTT. Its protein is CASSVGQGLNEKLFF.

This clone showed up just once. V and J are TRBV29-1 and TRBJ1-2; D is uncertain. Germline V gene sequence: CDR1 SQVTM, CDR2 ANQGSEA. Trimming shortened V by 7 bases and J by 3 bases, and 12 bases separated the two germline ends. The CDR3 covers 12 residues. Written as DNA, the CDR3 is TGCAGCGCCGGGGAGGTAGACTATGGCTACACCTTC. It translates to CSAGEVDYGYTF.

The chain couples TRBV5-1 to TRBJ1-6; possibly TRBD1 for D (6 bases). This CDR3 has 18 amino acids. V was pared by 0 bases and J by 0 bases, with 13 bases between. CDR1 and CDR2 from the germline V gene are SGHRS and YFSETQ. The CDR3 region has the DNA TGCGCCAGCAGCTTGGTGGCAGGGGTAGGCTCCTATAATTCACCCCTCCACTTT. The encoded protein is CASSLVAGVGSYNSPLHF.

This clone was seen a single time. V is TRBV4-3 and J is TRBJ1-3, with D possibly matching TRBD1 (6 bases). V was shortened by 1 base and J by 0 bases, with 7 bases between the two germline ends. The CDR3 has 15 residues. Germline V gene sequence: CDR1 LGHNA, CDR2 YSLEER. As DNA, the CDR3 is TGCGCCAGCAGCCAAGGGACAGTCTCTGGAAACACCATATATTTT. Translation: CASSQGTVSGNTIYF.

This chain connects TRBV30 to TRBJ1-5, with TRBD1 as a possible D gene (5 bases). Germline V CDR1 and CDR2: GTSNPN, SVGIG (reference sequence). Between the trimmed V and J ends, which lost 4 bases and 5 bases, there was a span of 12 bases. The CDR3 covers 13 residues. Written as DNA, the CDR3 is TGTGCCTGGAATTCGGGGGGGGATCAGCCCCAGCATTTT. Encoded protein: CAWNSGGDQPQHF.

V gene TRBV30 combines with J gene TRBJ1-4, with D hard to call. Looked up from germline, CDR1 is GTSNPN and CDR2 is SVGIG (reference sequence). CDR3 length equals 16 residues. The V gene lost 0 bases and the J gene lost 3 bases, with 14 bases spanning the gap. The CDR3 bases are TGTGCCTGGAGTGTGAGCGGAATAGCTTCTAATGAAAAACTGTTTTTT. It translates to CAWSVSGIASNEKLFF.

The V gene is TRBV1, the J gene TRBJ1-6; the table assigns TRBD1, which was not confirmed against the DNA. TRBV1 constitutes a pseudogene. The CDR3 is 17 residues long. CDR3 sequence: CTSSQGVRGSYNSPLHF. The CDR3 DNA reads as TGCACCAGCAGCCAAGGCGTCAGGGGGTCCTATAATTCACCCCTCCACTTT.

To note about this clone: The sample carries other DNA sequences with the same CDR3. The chain couples TRBV5-6 to TRBJ2-5; 8 positions agree with TRBD2. CDR1 and CDR2 (germline): SGHDT, YYEEEE. V dropped 4 bases and J dropped 5; count of bases not matched to a gene: 13. The CDR3 is 16 residues long. In DNA, the CDR3 is TGTGCCAGCAGCCTGTTCGGGGGGGCCCATCGGGAGACCCAGTACTTC. This encodes CASSLFGGAHRETQYF. Drawing the rest from reference TRBV5-6 and TRBJ2-5, the complete variable domain is DAGVTQSPTHLIKTRGQQVTLRCSPKSGHDTVSWYQQALGQGPQFIFQYYEEEERQRGNFPDRFSGHQFPNYSSELNVNALLLGDSALYLCASSLFGGAHRETQYFGPGTRLLVL.

This clone has a single count. Other DNA sequences within the sample encode an identical CDR3. The V and J genes are TRBV6-5 and TRBJ2-5, with TRBD2 as a possible D gene (6 bases). This CDR3 has 13 residues. Per the germline V gene, CDR1 is MNHEY and CDR2 is SVGAGI. Trimming shortened V by 0 bases and J by 4 bases, and 6 bases separated the two germline ends. CDR3 bases: TGTGCCAGCAGTTACTCGGGGGGAGAGACCCAGTACTTC. Translation: CASSYSGGETQYF.

V usage is TRBV18 and J usage is TRBJ1-2; D remains unclear. Germline V CDR1 and CDR2: KGHSH, LQKENI. The CDR3 has 13 residues. V was shortened by 3 bases and J by 8 bases, with 13 bases between the two germline ends. The CDR3 DNA is TGTGCCAGCTCACCGGAGGAGGGTCGGGGCTACACCTTC. Its protein is CASSPEEGRGYTF.

This clone is a singleton in its sample. V is TRBV5-4 and J is TRBJ1-2; 7 bases map to TRBD1. The CDR3 contains 14 residues. Unmatched junction bases numbered 8, after V lost 1 base and J lost 8 bases. CDR1 and CDR2 (germline): SGHNT, YYREEE (reference sequence). The CDR3: CASSLLAGGGGYTF. The DNA for the CDR3 is TGTGCCAGCAGCTTGTTGGCAGGGGGAGGCGGCTACACCTTC.

The chain recombines TRBV27 with TRBJ2-7; TRBD1 agrees at 9 bases. This CDR3 has 15 residues. With 5 bases clipped from V and 5 bases from J, the junction kept 10 bases outside the gene matches. Germline CDR1 MNHEY, CDR2 SMNVEV (reference sequence). The CDR3 loop reads CASSQNRGLVHEQYF. The CDR3 DNA is TGTGCCAGCAGTCAAAACAGGGGGCTTGTCCACGAGCAGTACTTC.

V and J are TRBV7-2 and TRBJ2-3, with 13 bases lining up with TRBD2. The length of the CDR3 is 16 residues. Germline V gives CDR1 SGHTA, CDR2 FQGNSA. The V segment lost 1 base and the J segment 5 bases; nucleotides outside the gene matches: 3. CDR3 bases: TGTGCCAGCAGCTTAGTTCGACTAGCGGGAGGAGATACGCAGTATTTT. This sequence encodes CASSLVRLAGGDTQYF.

The CDR3 sequence: CASSPWGTSGSYEQYF. The CDR3 DNA is TGTGCCAGCAGCCCCTGGGGGACTAGCGGATCCTACGAGCAGTACTTC. This chain uses TRBV5-8 with TRBJ2-7, with 11 bases that match TRBD2. The germline V gene has CDR1 SGHTS and CDR2 YDEGEE. The CDR3 sequence is 16 residues long. J lost 1 base, V lost 4 bases, and 7 bases had no gene match.

As regards this clone: This sample also contains other DNA sequences that code for the same CDR3. V and J are TRBV5-8 and TRBJ1-2, with D possibly TRBD1 on 5 matching bases. The germline gives CDR1 SGHTS, CDR2 YDEGEE. CDR3 length: 15 amino acids. Trimming removed 1 base at V and 0 bases at J, with 10 bases between. CDR3 loop: CASSLTGATNYGYTF. The CDR3 DNA reads as TGTGCCAGCAGCTTGACAGGAGCGACTAACTATGGCTACACCTTC.

The genes are TRBV7-2 and TRBJ2-2, with TRBD2 matching 7 bases. From germline, CDR1 is SGHTA and CDR2 FQGNSA. Trimming took 3 bases from V and 0 from J; bases not matched to a gene: 4. CDR3 size: 16 residues. For the CDR3, the DNA is TGTGCCAGCAGCTTGATGGGAGGGGCGAACACCGGGGAGCTGTTTTTT. It codes for CASSLMGGANTGELFF.

The chain employs TRBV7-7 and TRBJ2-2; a weak D match, TRBD1 (6 bases). This CDR3 is built from 14 residues. From germline, CDR1 is SSHAT and CDR2 FNYEAQ (reference sequence). V lost 4 bases to trimming and J lost 4 bases, with 10 bases between them. The CDR3 region is CASSSNRATGELFF. CDR3 DNA sequence: TGTGCCAGCAGCTCCAACAGGGCCACCGGGGAGCTGTTTTTT.

The rearrangement joins TRBV4-3 to TRBJ1-1; weak D call: TRBD1 (6 bases). V shed 4 bases and J shed 4 bases, with 16 bases lying between them. The germline gives CDR1 LGHNA, CDR2 YSLEER. The CDR3 length is 15 residues. This CDR3 reads CASSPSSTGRTEAFF. In nucleotides, the CDR3 is TGCGCCAGCAGCCCCAGCTCTACAGGGCGCACTGAAGCTTTCTTT.

V and J are TRBV5-1 and TRBJ1-4; 7 bases agree with TRBD1. With V trimmed by 0 bases and J by 8 bases, 4 bases remained unmatched. Germline CDR1 and CDR2: SGHRS and YFSETQ. The CDR3 has 14 amino acids. CDR3: CASSLEVGQEKLFF. The DNA of the CDR3 is TGCGCCAGCAGCTTGGAAGTGGGACAGGAAAAACTGTTTTTT.

The chain combines TRBV6-6 with TRBJ2-7, with 11 nucleotides matching TRBD1. V lost 5 bases, J lost 2 bases, and 5 bases stayed unmatched. Germline V CDR1 and CDR2: MNHNY, SVGAGI (reference sequence). The CDR3 is made up of 15 amino acids. The CDR3 sequence is CASSPRTGGPYEQYF. In DNA form, the CDR3 reads TGTGCCAGCAGTCCGCGGACAGGGGGCCCCTACGAGCAGTACTTC.

Remarks on this clone: The same CDR3 also results from other DNA sequences found in this sample. The chain uses TRBV6-5 and TRBJ1-1; D is unresolved. This CDR3 region has 12 residues. V lost 6 bases, J lost 6 bases, and 11 bases lay in between. From germline, CDR1 is MNHEY and CDR2 SVGAGI. CDR3 coding DNA: TGTGCCAGCAGCTACGGCAGCGCTGAAGCTTTCTTT. It codes for CASSYGSAEAFF.

The CDR3 DNA reads as TGTGCCAGCAGCTTAAGACAGACCAATCAGCCCCAGCATTTT. It yields the protein CASSLRQTNQPQHF. V gene TRBV11-2 combines with J gene TRBJ1-5, with a possible D match to TRBD1 (5 bases). The germline gives CDR1 SGHAT, CDR2 FQNNGV. The V end lost 2 bases, the J end lost 3 bases, and 8 bases lay between the germline ends. The CDR3 has 14 residues.